Below are 26 T cell receptor beta chains sequenced from a single sample in a study of cytotoxic CD8 clonotypes in ibrutinib-treated CLL. Sequencing was performed with immunoSEQ multiplex PCR; in TCRdb, only in-frame clones are kept and a portion is missing. This table has some 140,000 clones, about 91% appearing once. This material consisted of PBMCs, taken after 12 months of ibrutinib treatment. The receptors were gathered from a human donor with chronic lymphocytic leukemia.

This rearrangement joins TRBV4-1 to TRBJ2-7; a weak D match, TRBD1 (6 bases). From germline, CDR1 is MGHRA and CDR2 YSYEKL. V dropped 3 bases and J dropped 1 base, with 13 bases sitting between them. The CDR3 spans 15 residues. CDR3 nucleotides: TGCGCCAGCAGCCAGGGGGCAACGACATCCTACGAGCAGTACTTC. Protein product: CASSQGATTSYEQYF.

The chain uses TRBV19 and TRBJ2-1, with D possibly being TRBD2 (6 bases). The CDR3 covers 13 residues. Trimming removed 6 bases at V and 4 bases at J, with 10 bases between. The germline V gene encodes CDR1 LNHDA and CDR2 SQIVND (reference sequence). The CDR3 spells CASRGGTYNEQFF. The CDR3 DNA reads as TGTGCCAGTAGGGGCGGGACTTACAATGAGCAGTTCTTC.

The chain has TRBV29-1 and TRBJ1-2; a possible D gene is TRBD1 (6 bases). The germline gives CDR1 SQVTM, CDR2 ANQGSEA. V lost 6 bases and J lost 0, with 11 bases in between. The CDR3 consists of 13 residues. The DNA for the CDR3 is TGCAGCGTCTCGACAGGAGCTAACTATGGCTACACCTTC. Translation gives CSVSTGANYGYTF.

V usage is TRBV19 and J usage is TRBJ2-2; 7 positions match TRBD2. Germline V gene lookup returns CDR1 LNHDA and CDR2 SQIVND (reference sequence). V lost 7 bases and J lost 0; bases outside the gene matches: 5. The length of the CDR3 is 15 residues. This CDR3 is CASNRRGTNTGELFF. CDR3 sequence (DNA): TGTGCCAGTAATAGGCGGGGGACGAACACCGGGGAGCTGTTTTTT.

The V call is TRBV28, the J call TRBJ2-1, with 10 bases lining up with TRBD2. The CDR3 has 16 amino acids. The germline V gene has CDR1 MDHEN and CDR2 SYDVKM. The V segment lost 6 bases and the J segment 1 base; nucleotides outside the gene matches: 6. CDR3 in DNA: TGTGCCAGCAGAGAACTAGCGGGGTTTTCCTACAATGAGCAGTTCTTC. This codes for CASRELAGFSYNEQFF. Combining the CDR3 with reference TRBV28 and TRBJ2-1 gives the whole variable domain DVKVTQSSRYLVKRTGEKVFLECVQDMDHENMFWYRQDPGLGLRLIYFSYDVKMKEKGDIPEGYSVSREKKERFSLILESASTNQTSMYLCASRELAGFSYNEQFFGPGTRLTVL.

This clone appeared a single time. The rearrangement uses TRBV15 and TRBJ2-7, with 10 nucleotides matching TRBD2. V was clipped by 3 bases and J by 4 bases; unmatched bases: 9. The CDR3 contains 16 residues. The germline V gene has CDR1 LNHNV and CDR2 YYDKDF (reference sequence). DNA of the CDR3: TGTGCCACCAGCAGTTGGGCTACTAGCGGGAATTACGAGCAGTACTTC. It yields the protein CATSSWATSGNYEQYF.

The chain employs TRBV6-5 and TRBJ2-3, with D possibly TRBD1 on 6 matching bases. CDR1 and CDR2 from the germline V gene are MNHEY and SVGAGI. The CDR3 is 12 residues long. The V end lost 4 bases, the J end lost 7 bases, and 9 bases lay between the germline ends. The CDR3 DNA follows: TGTGCCAGCAGTTTAAGGGGGAATACGCAGTATTTT. Translation: CASSLRGNTQYF.

The table lists this clone with a count of one. The chain combines TRBV27 with TRBJ1-5, with D tentatively TRBD1 (6 bases). This CDR3 has 15 residues. Germline V CDR1 and CDR2: MNHEY, SMNVEV (reference sequence). V dropped 4 bases and J dropped 5 bases, with 15 bases sitting between them. CDR3 in DNA: TGTGCCAGCAGTTATGGGGTGGGGGGCCATCAGCCCCAGCATTTT. Its translation: CASSYGVGGHQPQHF.

V usage is TRBV4-3 and J usage is TRBJ2-1; 9 nucleotides line up with TRBD2. V lost 4 bases, J lost 3 bases, and 4 bases stayed unmatched. Germline V CDR1 and CDR2: LGHNA, YSLEER. There are 15 residues in the CDR3. The CDR3 DNA reads as TGCGCCAGCAGCCGGACTAGCGAACACTACAATGAGCAGTTCTTC. The encoded protein is CASSRTSEHYNEQFF.

About this clone: Other nucleotide sequences from this sample produce the same CDR3. The gene calls are TRBV9 and TRBJ1-1, with D hard to call. The V gene lost 3 bases and the J gene lost 2 bases, with 8 bases spanning the gap. Germline CDR1 reads SGDLS; CDR2 reads YYNGEE. This CDR3 region has 13 residues. The CDR3 coding sequence is TGTGCCAGCAGCGCCGAGAGCAACACTGAAGCTTTCTTT. Protein sequence: CASSAESNTEAFF.

In DNA form, the CDR3 reads TGTGCCAGCAGTTTGGCAGGGGAAAGATACGAGCAGTACTTC. Residues: CASSLAGERYEQYF. V and J are TRBV28 and TRBJ2-7; D might be TRBD1 (6 bases). CDR3 size: 14 residues. Germline lookup yields CDR1 MDHEN and CDR2 SYDVKM. V was trimmed by 3 bases and J by 4 bases, leaving 13 bases between them.

The chain employs TRBV18 and TRBJ2-2, with TRBD2 identical over 10 bases. The CDR3 covers 16 residues. From germline, CDR1 is KGHSH and CDR2 LQKENI. Losses at the gene ends were 5 bases for V and 6 bases for J; bases not matched to a gene: 9. The CDR3 spells CASSERTSGSPGELFF. The CDR3 nucleotides read TGTGCCAGCTCAGAAAGGACTAGCGGTAGCCCCGGGGAGCTGTTTTTT.

The V gene is TRBV7-3, the J gene TRBJ2-7, with D maybe TRBD2 (6 bases). V was trimmed by 5 bases and J by 2 bases, leaving 13 bases between them. Germline V gene sequence: CDR1 SGHTA, CDR2 FQGTGA. The length of the CDR3 is 14 residues. The CDR3 protein is CASSPTGATYEQYF. The CDR3 nucleotides read TGTGCCAGCAGCCCCACGGGAGCCACCTACGAGCAGTACTTC.

The chain carries TRBV7-9 and TRBJ1-3, with no clear D. Germline loops: CDR1 SEHNR, CDR2 FQNEAQ (reference sequence). CDR3 length: 16 residues. V was shortened by 5 bases and J by 0 bases, with 14 bases between the two germline ends. The DNA for the CDR3 is TGTGCCAGCAGCACAAGAGTCGGGAGCTCTGGAAACACCATATATTTT. This translates into CASSTRVGSSGNTIYF.

The genes are TRBV28 and TRBJ2-7; the match to TRBD2 covers 16 bases. The CDR3 has 18 residues. The germline V gene has CDR1 MDHEN and CDR2 SYDVKM. With 5 bases clipped from V and 2 bases from J, the junction kept 9 bases outside the gene matches. As DNA, the CDR3 is TGTGCCAGCAGTCCTGTGGGGACTAGCGGGAGGGCCCCCTACGAGCAGTACTTC. Its protein is CASSPVGTSGRAPYEQYF.

J is TRBJ1-1 and V is TRBV7-3; D not certain. This CDR3 spans 13 amino acids. Looked up from germline, CDR1 is SGHTA and CDR2 is FQGTGA. V lost 6 bases to trimming and J lost 6 bases, with 14 bases between them. The CDR3 region is CASSRSSAAEAFF. CDR3 coding DNA: TGTGCCAGCAGTCGAAGCAGCGCGGCTGAAGCTTTCTTT.

This clone came up once. The chain carries TRBV6-4 and TRBJ2-2, with D perhaps assigned TRBD1 or TRBD2 (5 bases each). The CDR3 has 14 residues. Germline V CDR1 and CDR2: MRHNA, SNTAGT. The V gene lost 6 bases and the J gene lost 5 bases, with 13 bases spanning the gap. For the CDR3, the DNA is TGTGCCAGCAGAGTAATTGGGGGAACCGGGGAGCTGTTTTTT. This codes for CASRVIGGTGELFF.

The rearrangement joins TRBV30 to TRBJ2-7; the D is unclear. This CDR3 is built from 11 residues. The germline V gene has CDR1 GTSNPN and CDR2 SVGIG (reference sequence). Trimming pared 2 bases from V and 5 bases from J, leaving 7 bases between. DNA for the CDR3: TGTGCCTGGAGTTCCGGACACGAGCAGTACTTC. Translating gives CAWSSGHEQYF. Combining the CDR3 with reference TRBV30 and TRBJ2-7 gives the whole variable domain SQTIHQWPATLVQPVGSPLSLECTVEGTSNPNLYWYRQAAGRGLQLLFYSVGIGQISSEVPQNLSASRPQDRQFILSSKKLLLSDSGFYLCAWSSGHEQYFGPGTRLTVT.

The chain is built from TRBV7-8 and TRBJ2-5, with 7 bases lining up with TRBD1. Germline loops: CDR1 SGHVS, CDR2 FQNEAQ. J gave up 0 bases and V 5 bases, and 3 bases lay outside the gene matches. The CDR3 contains 14 residues. The CDR3 bases are TGTGCCAGCAGCCCGGGACAGCACCAAGAGACCCAGTACTTC. Translating it yields CASSPGQHQETQYF.

The J gene is TRBJ1-4, the V gene TRBV7-9, with D tentatively TRBD1 (5 bases). The germline V gene has CDR1 SEHNR and CDR2 FQNEAQ (reference sequence). The CDR3 sequence is 14 residues long. The V end lost 5 bases, the J end lost 5 bases, and 12 bases lay between the germline ends. CDR3 sequence reads: CASSPGTHNEKLFF. The CDR3 DNA sequence: TGTGCCAGCAGCCCTGGGACCCACAATGAAAAACTGTTTTTT.

The gene calls are TRBV19 and TRBJ1-2, with 8 bases aligning to TRBD1. The CDR3 runs 15 residues. The V segment lost 7 bases and the J segment 0 bases; nucleotides outside the gene matches: 7. Per germline, CDR1 LNHDA and CDR2 SQIVND (reference sequence). Written as DNA, the CDR3 is TGTGCCAGTAACCTCCAGGGGGCAGCTAACTATGGCTACACCTTC. Translation gives CASNLQGAANYGYTF.

The rearrangement uses TRBV10-3 and TRBJ2-7; D uncertain. The germline gives CDR1 ENHRY, CDR2 SYGVKD. V lost 2 bases and J lost 0, with 5 bases in between. CDR3 length: 13 amino acids. For the CDR3, the DNA is TGTGCCATCAGTGAGGGAGCCTCCTACGAGCAGTACTTC. Protein sequence: CAISEGASYEQYF.

The V call is TRBV2, the J call TRBJ1-1, with unresolved D. CDR3 length: 13 amino acids. Germline V gives CDR1 SNHLY, CDR2 FYNNEI. Trimming took off 5 bases at V and 0 bases at J, with 7 bases between the two ends. The CDR3 DNA is TGTGCCAGCAGTATAGCGATGAACACTGAAGCTTTCTTT. Translating gives CASSIAMNTEAFF.

This clone was counted a single time. The rearrangement uses TRBV2 and TRBJ2-7, with D maybe TRBD2 (5 bases). The V gene lost 1 base and the J gene lost 6 bases, with 16 bases spanning the gap. Germline V CDR1 and CDR2: SNHLY, FYNNEI. The CDR3 totals 15 residues. CDR3 amino acids: CASSEVDPRGSEQYF. CDR3 nucleotide sequence: TGTGCCAGCAGTGAAGTGGACCCCCGGGGTTCCGAGCAGTACTTC. The entire variable domain, with the rest obtained from reference TRBV2 and TRBJ2-7, is as follows: EPEVTQTPSHQVTQMGQEVILRCVPISNHLYFYWYRQILGQKVEFLVSFYNNEISEKSEIFDDQFSVERPDGSNFTLKIRSTKLEDSAMYFCASSEVDPRGSEQYFGPGTRLTVT.

The CDR3 sequence is CASSLGTSANEQFF. The CDR3 DNA sequence: TGTGCCAGCAGCTTAGGCACTAGCGCCAATGAGCAGTTCTTC. The chain joins TRBV11-2 to TRBJ2-1; 7 bases map to TRBD2. Trimming at V came to 1 base and at J to 6 bases, leaving 3 bases not matched to a gene. The CDR3 extends over 14 amino acids. Germline CDR1 reads SGHAT; CDR2 reads FQNNGV.

The chain employs TRBV5-6 and TRBJ2-3; 8 bases agree with TRBD2. Germline values: CDR1 SGHDT, CDR2 YYEEEE. The junction had 5 bases not matched to a gene; V was cut back by 0 bases and J by 5 bases. The CDR3 contains 15 residues. Here the CDR3 DNA reads TGTGCCAGCAGCTTGGGTACTAGCGGAGGAGATACGCAGTATTTT. Amino acid sequence: CASSLGTSGGDTQYF.